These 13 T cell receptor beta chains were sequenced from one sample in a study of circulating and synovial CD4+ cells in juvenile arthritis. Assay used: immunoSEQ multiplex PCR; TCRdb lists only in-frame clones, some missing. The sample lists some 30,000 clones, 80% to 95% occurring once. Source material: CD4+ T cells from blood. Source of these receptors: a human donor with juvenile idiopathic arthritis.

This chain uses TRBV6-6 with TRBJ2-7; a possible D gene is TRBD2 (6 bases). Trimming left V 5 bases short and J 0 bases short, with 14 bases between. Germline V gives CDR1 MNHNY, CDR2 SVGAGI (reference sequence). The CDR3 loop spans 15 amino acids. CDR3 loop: CASSPRDSISYEQYF. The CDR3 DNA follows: TGTGCCAGCAGTCCAAGGGACTCAATCTCCTACGAGCAGTACTTC.

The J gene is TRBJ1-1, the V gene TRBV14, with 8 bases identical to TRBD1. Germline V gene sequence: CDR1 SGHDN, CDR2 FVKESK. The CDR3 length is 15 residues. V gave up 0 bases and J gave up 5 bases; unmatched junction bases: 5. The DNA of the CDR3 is TGTGCCAGCAGCCAAGAAGGCAGGGGGCAAACTGAAGCTTTCTTT. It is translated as CASSQEGRGQTEAFF.

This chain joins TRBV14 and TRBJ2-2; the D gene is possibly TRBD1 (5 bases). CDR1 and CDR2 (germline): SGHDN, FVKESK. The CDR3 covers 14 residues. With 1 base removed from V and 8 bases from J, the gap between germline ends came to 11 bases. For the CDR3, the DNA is TGTGCCAGCAGCCAAGGAAGGCCAGGGGGGGAGCTGTTTTTT. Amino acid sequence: CASSQGRPGGELFF.

CDR3: CASSFLQGRSGELFF. In DNA, the CDR3 is TGCGCCAGCAGCTTTCTTCAGGGAAGGTCCGGGGAGCTGTTTTTT. The chain combines TRBV5-1 with TRBJ2-2; a possible D gene is TRBD1 (5 bases). Germline V CDR1 and CDR2: SGHRS, YFSETQ. Trimming pared 2 bases from V and 6 bases from J, leaving 14 bases between. The CDR3 extends over 15 amino acids.

The CDR3 sequence is CASKPQGAYGETQYF. In nucleotides, the CDR3 is TGCGCCAGCAAACCACAGGGGGCTTATGGAGAGACCCAGTACTTC. The V and J genes are TRBV5-1 and TRBJ2-5, with TRBD1 identical over 9 bases. This CDR3 is 15 amino acids long. Germline CDR1 SGHRS, CDR2 YFSETQ. With 6 bases clipped from V and 4 bases from J, the junction kept 10 bases outside the gene matches.

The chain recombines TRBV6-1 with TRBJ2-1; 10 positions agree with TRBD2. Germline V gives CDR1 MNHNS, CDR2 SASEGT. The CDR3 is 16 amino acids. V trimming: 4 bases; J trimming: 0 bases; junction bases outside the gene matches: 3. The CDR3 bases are TGTGCCAGCAGTGGGACTAGCGGTAGCTCCTACAATGAGCAGTTCTTC. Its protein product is CASSGTSGSSYNEQFF.

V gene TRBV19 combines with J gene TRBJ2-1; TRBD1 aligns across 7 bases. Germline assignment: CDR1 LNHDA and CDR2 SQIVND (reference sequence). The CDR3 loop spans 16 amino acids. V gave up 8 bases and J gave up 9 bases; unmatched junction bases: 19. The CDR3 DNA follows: TGTGCCAGTTTAGGGGGTTCGGCACAGGGGATGGGTGAGCAGTTCTTC. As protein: CASLGGSAQGMGEQFF.

CDR3 nucleotides: TGTGCCAGCTCACGACAGGGTGTTAGCGGCAATCAGCCCCAGCATTTT. It encodes CASSRQGVSGNQPQHF. The chain has TRBV18 and TRBJ1-5, with 7 bases identical to TRBD1. The length of the CDR3 is 16 residues. Germline lookup yields CDR1 KGHSH and CDR2 LQKENI. The trim removed 4 bases at V and 2 bases at J, leaving 8 bases unmatched. Full variable domain (rest looked up from reference TRBV18 and TRBJ1-5): NAGVMQNPRHLVRRRGQEARLRCSPMKGHSHVYWYRQLPEEGLKFMVYLQKENIIDESGMPKERFSAEFPKEGPSILRIQQVVRGDSAAYFCASSRQGVSGNQPQHFGDGTRLSIL.

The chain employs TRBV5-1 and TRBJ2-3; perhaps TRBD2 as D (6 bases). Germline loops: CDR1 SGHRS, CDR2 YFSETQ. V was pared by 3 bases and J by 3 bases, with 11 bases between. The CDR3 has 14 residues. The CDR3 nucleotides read TGCGCCAGCAGCTGGGGGGAGCGGACAGATACGCAGTATTTT. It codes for CASSWGERTDTQYF.

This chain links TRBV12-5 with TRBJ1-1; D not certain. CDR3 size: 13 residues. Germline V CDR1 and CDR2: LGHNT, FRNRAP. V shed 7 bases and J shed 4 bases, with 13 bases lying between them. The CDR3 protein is CASAEVVGTEAFF. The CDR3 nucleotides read TGTGCTAGTGCCGAGGTGGTCGGCACTGAAGCTTTCTTT.

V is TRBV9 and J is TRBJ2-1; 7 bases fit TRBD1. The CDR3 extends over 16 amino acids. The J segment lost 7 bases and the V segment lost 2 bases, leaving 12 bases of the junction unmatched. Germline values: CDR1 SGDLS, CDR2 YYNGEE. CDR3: CASSVGTAAMGNEQFF. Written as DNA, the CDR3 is TGTGCCAGCAGCGTGGGGACAGCGGCCATGGGGAATGAGCAGTTCTTC.

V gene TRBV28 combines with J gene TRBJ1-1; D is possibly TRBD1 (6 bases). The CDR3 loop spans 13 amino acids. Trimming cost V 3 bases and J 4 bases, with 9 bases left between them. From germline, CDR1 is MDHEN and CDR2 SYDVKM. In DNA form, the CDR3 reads TGTGCCAGCAGTTTCGCGGGGGCCACTGAAGCTTTCTTT. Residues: CASSFAGATEAFF.

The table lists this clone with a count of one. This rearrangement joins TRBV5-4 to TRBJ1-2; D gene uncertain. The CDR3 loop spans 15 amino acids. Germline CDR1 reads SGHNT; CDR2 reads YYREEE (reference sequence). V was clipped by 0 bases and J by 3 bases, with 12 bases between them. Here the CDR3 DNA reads TGTGCCAGCAGCTTGGGGCGGCCGCCCGACTATGGCTACACCTTC. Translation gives CASSLGRPPDYGYTF.